This T cell receptor beta chain was documented in a study of shared clonotypes between healthy human individuals. General study points: Sample collection involved blood only; tissue repertoires are likely different. Even with large depth, rarefaction showed that sorted-subset sequencing was incomplete. In a few donors, roughly 5.2% of naive CD4 clonotypes appeared in common.

Generated by immunoSEQ multiplex PCR, the TCRdb table keeps only in-frame clones and is missing some. The sample has about 2,100,000 clones, about 93% seen once. In regard to this clone: Its antigen is as yet unknown.

CD45RO negativity and positive selection for CCR7 defined naive CD8 cells, a population that excluded terminally differentiated effector memory CD45RA+ cells. The source is a man aged 18 to 30 in good health. Some clones in this sample may be carry-over from other donors' samples. The source material was naive CD8+ T cells from PBMCs.

CDR3 DNA: TGTGCCAGCAGCCTCAACGGTTACTCTGGAAACACCATATATTTT. Its translation is CASSLNGYSGNTIYF. V usage is TRBV5-5 and J usage is TRBJ1-3; D ambiguous. Trimming left V 4 bases short and J 0 bases short, with 11 bases between. There are 15 residues in the CDR3. Germline-derived CDR1 and CDR2 are SGHKS and YYEKEE (reference sequence).